The 32 T cell receptor beta chains given below trace back to one sample, sequenced in a study of T cell changes during pregnancy in multiple sclerosis (dated by TCRdb to between 2019 and 2020). Receptors were amplified or captured by the immunoSEQ multiplex PCR assay. TCRdb retrieved this table from immuneACCESS and kept in-frame rearrangements only. Not all clones are present; in checked studies, unresolved V genes account for under half, and no reason is known for the remainder. A total of 30,000 to 45,000 clones appear in this sample, around 91% of them only once. The ten most abundant clones make up around 0.5% of the sample. The sequencing here drew on CD4+ T cells from peripheral blood mononuclear cells, taken in the second trimester of pregnancy. These receptors were collected from a female donor in good health, enrolled as a control in a pregnancy study.

V and J are TRBV9 and TRBJ1-2; the match to TRBD1 covers 8 bases. With 4 bases clipped from V and 2 bases from J, the junction kept 10 bases outside the gene matches. Germline V gene lookup returns CDR1 SGDLS and CDR2 YYNGEE. The CDR3 consists of 16 residues. The CDR3 DNA reads TGTGCCAGCAGCTTGACAGGGGTTACCTCCAACTATGGCTACACCTTC. Its protein product is CASSLTGVTSNYGYTF.

The rearrangement uses TRBV2 and TRBJ2-7; 16 nucleotides align to TRBD2. This CDR3 is 15 amino acids long. CDR1 is SNHLY and CDR2 is FYNNEI in the germline V gene. J was trimmed by 4 bases and V by 4 bases; bases with no gene match: 1. The CDR3 reads CASSAGLAGGYEQYF. The CDR3 DNA reads as TGTGCCAGCAGTGCGGGACTAGCGGGGGGGTACGAGCAGTACTTC.

This chain uses TRBV20-1 with TRBJ1-2; D call uncertain. The CDR3 runs 10 residues. Per germline, CDR1 DFQATT and CDR2 SNEGSKA (reference sequence). Trimming pared 6 bases from V and 13 bases from J, leaving 15 bases between. CDR3 DNA: TGCAGTGCGACCGGGTCCTCCAGCACCTTC. It codes for CSATGSSSTF.

This chain links TRBV6-6 with TRBJ2-3; D perhaps matches TRBD1 (5 bases). CDR1 is MNHNY, CDR2 SVGAGI, per germline (reference sequence). V was shortened by 2 bases and J by 1 base, with 10 bases between the two germline ends. This CDR3 comprises 15 residues. The CDR3 here is CASSYTGTRTDTQYF. The CDR3 nucleotides read TGTGCCAGCAGTTACACAGGCACACGCACAGATACGCAGTATTTT.

This clone was recorded only once. The chain has TRBV15 and TRBJ1-5, with TRBD1 matching over 8 bases. This CDR3 comprises 12 residues. V lost 6 bases to trimming and J lost 5 bases; unmatched junction nucleotides: 0. Looked up from germline, CDR1 is LNHNV and CDR2 is YYDKDF (reference sequence). The CDR3 spells CATRTGDQPQHF. In nucleotides, the CDR3 is TGTGCCACCAGGACAGGGGATCAGCCCCAGCATTTT.

In DNA, the CDR3 is TGTGCCAGCAGCCAAGAAGGGGCTAGCGTCCAAGAGACCCAGTACTTC. It translates to CASSQEGASVQETQYF. V is TRBV4-2 and J is TRBJ2-5, with a weak D call TRBD2 (6 bases). The germline gives CDR1 LGHNA, CDR2 YNFKEQ. V was clipped by 0 bases and J by 1 base, with 12 bases between them. The CDR3 is made up of 16 amino acids.

This chain uses TRBV9 with TRBJ2-3, with D possibly matching TRBD2 (6 bases). Germline V gene data show CDR1 as SGDLS and CDR2 as YYNGEE. The V end lost 3 bases, the J end lost 6 bases, and 14 bases lay between the germline ends. The CDR3 covers 14 residues. The CDR3 is CASSASGGLDTQYF. The CDR3 nucleotides are TGTGCCAGCAGCGCGAGCGGAGGGCTGGATACGCAGTATTTT. The full variable domain, rest sourced from reference TRBV9 and TRBJ2-3, is DSGVTQTPKHLITATGQRVTLRCSPRSGDLSVYWYQQSLDQGLQFLIQYYNGEERAKGNILERFSAQQFPDLHSELNLSSLELGDSALYFCASSASGGLDTQYFGPGTRLTVL.

The CDR3 region has the DNA TGCGCCAGCAGCTTCGGACACCCCACTAGCACAGATACGCAGTATTTT. The encoded protein is CASSFGHPTSTDTQYF. V usage is TRBV5-1 and J usage is TRBJ2-3; possibly TRBD1 for D (5 bases). The CDR3 is 16 amino acids. Germline V gives CDR1 SGHRS, CDR2 YFSETQ. Trimming pared 2 bases from V and 0 bases from J, leaving 13 bases between. The whole variable domain, remainder taken from reference TRBV5-1 and TRBJ2-3, is KAGVTQTPRYLIKTRGQQVTLSCSPISGHRSVSWYQQTPGQGLQFLFEYFSETQRNKGNFPGRFSGRQFSNSRSEMNVSTLELGDSALYLCASSFGHPTSTDTQYFGPGTRLTVL.

V gene TRBV29-1 combines with J gene TRBJ2-1; 10 nucleotides line up with TRBD2. CDR1 and CDR2 (germline): SQVTM, ANQGSEA. This CDR3 has 14 residues. V lost 6 bases and J lost 4; bases outside the gene matches: 6. The CDR3 is CSVAGGLRYNEQFF. DNA of the CDR3: TGCAGCGTAGCGGGAGGGCTTCGGTACAATGAGCAGTTCTTC.

This clone was observed a few times. The V gene is TRBV2, the J gene TRBJ1-6; D gene unclear. CDR1 and CDR2 (germline): SNHLY, FYNNEI. The CDR3 contains 14 residues. Trimming pared 6 bases from V and 9 bases from J, leaving 15 bases between. The CDR3 DNA follows: TGTGCCAGCAGGGCGACAATCCCCGGTTCACCCCTCCACTTT. This codes for CASRATIPGSPLHF.

The chain employs TRBV19 and TRBJ2-5; a weak D match, TRBD2 (5 bases). With 10 bases removed from V and 7 bases from J, the gap between germline ends came to 16 bases. The germline V gene has CDR1 LNHDA and CDR2 SQIVND (reference sequence). The CDR3 is made up of 12 amino acids. The CDR3 region has the DNA TGTGCCACCGAGGGCCACCGGGGGACCCAGTACTTC. Amino acid sequence: CATEGHRGTQYF.

The chain joins TRBV5-1 to TRBJ2-2; TRBD2 aligns across 10 bases. The V segment lost 4 bases and the J segment 0 bases; nucleotides outside the gene matches: 9. Looked up from germline, CDR1 is SGHRS and CDR2 is YFSETQ. The CDR3 spans 18 residues. In DNA form, the CDR3 reads TGCGCCAGCAGCGCCGGACTAGCGGAGACCGCGAACACCGGGGAGCTGTTTTTT. Protein product: CASSAGLAETANTGELFF.

The chain joins TRBV5-1 to TRBJ1-1; 9 bases are a match to TRBD1. CDR1 is SGHRS, CDR2 YFSETQ, per germline. With V trimmed by 8 bases and J by 9 bases, 11 bases remained unmatched. CDR3 length equals 13 residues. CDR3 DNA sequence: TGCGCCAGTGGAGGACAGGGGTTTGCTAAAGCTTTCTTT. Translating gives CASGGQGFAKAFF.

V usage is TRBV14 and J usage is TRBJ2-5, with D perhaps matching TRBD2 (5 bases). The V end was cut by 0 bases, the J end by 7 bases, with 15 bases between. The CDR3 sequence is 15 residues long. Germline CDR1 is SGHDN and CDR2 is FVKESK. CDR3 in amino acids: CASSQDSTRRTTQYF. In DNA form, the CDR3 reads TGTGCCAGCAGCCAAGATTCTACCCGGAGGACGACCCAGTACTTC.

J is TRBJ2-5 and V is TRBV6-5; 11 nucleotides agree with TRBD2. There are 16 residues in the CDR3. With 0 bases clipped from V and 5 bases from J, the junction kept 5 bases outside the gene matches. Germline CDR1 MNHEY, CDR2 SVGAGI. The CDR3 region has the DNA TGTGCCAGCAGTTACTCGAGACTAGCGGGACGGGAGACCCAGTACTTC. Its protein is CASSYSRLAGRETQYF.

J is TRBJ2-2 and V is TRBV11-3; maybe TRBD1 (6 bases). Germline V gene data show CDR1 as SGHNT and CDR2 as YENEEA. Deletions cut 0 bases from V and 0 bases from J, with 14 bases between. The CDR3 has 18 residues. The CDR3 region is CASSLEARTEANTGELFF. The CDR3 bases are TGTGCCAGCAGCTTAGAAGCCCGGACAGAAGCGAACACCGGGGAGCTGTTTTTT.

The chain combines TRBV5-4 with TRBJ1-3, with a tentative D call TRBD1 (5 bases). Germline CDR1 reads SGHNT; CDR2 reads YYREEE (reference sequence). V shed 4 bases and J shed 0 bases, with 20 bases lying between them. The CDR3 is made up of 18 amino acids. CDR3 bases: TGTGCCAGCAGCCTCAAACGCGGCAGGGTATACTCTGGAAACACCATATATTTT. The encoded protein is CASSLKRGRVYSGNTIYF.

The rearrangement links TRBV27 to TRBJ1-2, with D perhaps TRBD1 (5 bases). The V end lost 7 bases, the J end lost 4 bases, and 13 bases lay between the germline ends. The CDR3 is made up of 13 amino acids. CDR1 is MNHEY, CDR2 SMNVEV, per germline (reference sequence). In nucleotides, the CDR3 is TGTGCCAGCACCTTCAGGAGGGGCTATGGCTACACCTTC. The encoded protein is CASTFRRGYGYTF.

The V gene is TRBV7-9, the J gene TRBJ2-3, with 11 nucleotides matching TRBD2. The germline V gene encodes CDR1 SEHNR and CDR2 FQNEAQ (reference sequence). The ends lost 1 base at V and 0 bases at J; junction bases unmatched: 0. There are 16 residues in the CDR3. The CDR3 DNA is TGTGCCAGCAGCTTAGGACTAGCGGGGAGCACAGATACGCAGTATTTT. Translated: CASSLGLAGSTDTQYF. The full variable domain, rest sourced from reference TRBV7-9 and TRBJ2-3, is DTGVSQNPRHKITKRGQNVTFRCDPISEHNRLYWYRQTLGQGPEFLTYFQNEAQLEKSRLLSDRFSAERPKGSFSTLEIQRTEQGDSAMYLCASSLGLAGSTDTQYFGPGTRLTVL.

This chain connects TRBV5-6 to TRBJ2-3; 8 bases are shared with TRBD1. V was clipped by 4 bases and J by 2 bases; unmatched bases: 6. The CDR3 runs 15 residues. CDR1 is SGHDT, CDR2 YYEEEE, per germline. The CDR3 protein is CASSPDRDYTDTQYF. The DNA for the CDR3 is TGTGCCAGCAGCCCGGACAGGGATTACACAGATACGCAGTATTTT.

This chain connects TRBV5-4 to TRBJ2-3, with a weak D call TRBD2 (6 bases). V shed 1 base and J shed 0 bases, with 12 bases lying between them. In germline, CDR1 is SGHNT, CDR2 YYREEE (reference sequence). The CDR3 sequence is 16 residues long. CDR3 loop: CASSLPGRTSTDTQYF. The DNA for the CDR3 is TGTGCCAGCAGCTTGCCTGGGAGGACCAGCACAGATACGCAGTATTTT.

The V gene is TRBV6-5, the J gene TRBJ1-2; perhaps TRBD1 as D (6 bases). The CDR3 is made up of 14 amino acids. Germline V gene data show CDR1 as MNHEY and CDR2 as SVGAGI. The ends were cut back, 5 bases at V and 7 bases at J, with 17 bases in the middle. CDR3 nucleotide sequence: TGTGCCAGCAGTGAGCAGGGGTATTCTGGTGGCTACACCTTC. Its protein is CASSEQGYSGGYTF.

The CDR3 is CASSEAPVYGYTF. CDR3 nucleotide sequence: TGTGCCAGCAGTGAAGCGCCAGTCTATGGCTACACCTTC. J is TRBJ1-2 and V is TRBV6-1; D call uncertain. The CDR3 runs to 13 residues. CDR1 and CDR2 (germline): MNHNS, SASEGT. The V and J ends lost 0 bases and 4 bases respectively, with 6 bases between them.

J is TRBJ2-7 and V is TRBV5-1; TRBD2 aligns across 11 bases. This CDR3 has 15 amino acids. The germline V gene encodes CDR1 SGHRS and CDR2 YFSETQ. J gave up 4 bases and V 7 bases, and 10 bases lay outside the gene matches. The CDR3 bases are TGCGCCAGCGGACCCACTAGCGGGAGTCATTACGAGCAGTACTTC. As protein: CASGPTSGSHYEQYF.

J is TRBJ2-7 and V is TRBV6-1, with 8 bases fitting TRBD2. Germline V CDR1 and CDR2: MNHNS, SASEGT. CDR3 size: 15 residues. With V trimmed by 7 bases and J by 0 bases, 8 bases remained unmatched. CDR3: CASIPFRGGSYEQYF. CDR3 DNA sequence: TGTGCCAGCATCCCATTTCGGGGGGGCTCCTACGAGCAGTACTTC.

This rearrangement joins TRBV6-1 to TRBJ2-1; 7 nucleotides match TRBD2. Looked up from germline, CDR1 is MNHNS and CDR2 is SASEGT. Trimming took 6 bases from V and 5 from J; bases not matched to a gene: 10. The CDR3 consists of 15 residues. CDR3 region: CASSSWTRAHNEQFF. CDR3 nucleotides: TGTGCCAGCAGCTCCTGGACTAGGGCTCACAATGAGCAGTTCTTC.

The chain recombines TRBV9 with TRBJ2-1; D remains unclear. The germline V gene encodes CDR1 SGDLS and CDR2 YYNGEE. Trimming pared 0 bases from V and 2 bases from J, leaving 9 bases between. This CDR3 has 15 residues. The CDR3 is CASSVDSPPYNEQFF. CDR3 DNA: TGTGCCAGCAGCGTAGACAGTCCACCCTACAATGAGCAGTTCTTC.

The rearrangement joins TRBV13 to TRBJ1-1; the match to TRBD1 covers 9 bases. V gave up 5 bases and J gave up 8 bases; unmatched junction bases: 12. The V gene's germline CDR1 is PRHDT and CDR2 FYEKMQ (reference sequence). The CDR3 spans 15 residues. In DNA, the CDR3 is TGTGCCAGCAGCACGTCGGACAGGGGCTTTGGGGAAGCTTTCTTT. Translated: CASSTSDRGFGEAFF.

This chain connects TRBV10-2 to TRBJ1-6; the D gene is possibly TRBD1 (6 bases). V lost 8 bases and J 10 bases, leaving 18 bases between the germline ends. Germline loops: CDR1 WSHSY, CDR2 SAAADI. The CDR3 spans 14 residues. DNA of the CDR3: TGCGCCAGCCGCGCTCTCACAGGGTTATCACCCCTCCACTTT. Amino acids: CASRALTGLSPLHF.

The genes are TRBV7-2 and TRBJ2-7; D is unresolved. Trimming removed 1 base from V and 0 bases from J, with 10 bases in between. The length of the CDR3 is 15 residues. Germline CDR1 reads SGHTA; CDR2 reads FQGNSA. The chain's CDR3 is CASSLDTAHSYEQYF. The DNA of the CDR3 is TGTGCCAGCAGCTTAGATACAGCCCACTCCTACGAGCAGTACTTC.

The V gene is TRBV6-4, the J gene TRBJ2-1, with TRBD2 identical over 11 bases. Germline assignment: CDR1 MRHNA and CDR2 SNTAGT. This CDR3 spans 17 amino acids. The junction had 16 bases not matched to a gene; V was cut back by 8 bases and J by 7 bases. The CDR3 protein is CASPPRSSGRRRNEQFF. Written as DNA, the CDR3 is TGTGCCAGCCCCCCCCGCTCTAGCGGGAGGAGGAGGAATGAGCAGTTCTTC.

As DNA, the CDR3 is TGTGCCAGCAGTTGGAGGGGTGGCTACACCTTC. Its translation: CASSWRGGYTF. The gene calls are TRBV28 and TRBJ1-2, with a weak D call TRBD1 (5 bases). Germline values: CDR1 MDHEN, CDR2 SYDVKM. V lost 4 bases to trimming and J lost 7 bases, with 7 bases between them. The CDR3 is 11 residues long.